This T cell receptor beta chain was sequenced in a study of OX40 agonist ivuxolimab in advanced cancers. General study results and limits: Blood T cells, both CD4+ and CD8+, expanded clonally by week 6 at 0.1 to 3.0 mg/kg.

Trimming stripped 2 bases from V and 6 bases from J, with 8 bases between. Per germline, CDR1 MNHEY and CDR2 SMNVEV (reference sequence). The CDR3 consists of 13 residues. Profiling relied on immunoSEQ multiplex PCR, and the TCRdb table lists in-frame clones only, not all of them. The sample shows some 95,000 clones, approximately 86% of them seen only once. Concerning this clone: Its specificity is not known.

The clonotype originates from an adult with an advanced solid tumor such as melanoma, head and neck, liver or kidney cancer. The chain recombines TRBV27 with TRBJ1-5, with unresolved D. The sequences come from CD4+ or CD8+ T cells sorted from blood, collected in a trial of the OX40 agonist ivuxolimab. The CDR3, as DNA: TGTGCCAGCAGTTTAGTGTGGAGTCAGCCCCAGCATTTT. Its translation: CASSLVWSQPQHF.